A single sample is the source of the 5 T cell receptor beta chains below, sequenced in a study of blood T cell repertoires in COVID-19. The protocol was immunoSEQ multiplex PCR, while the TCRdb copy is restricted to in-frame clones and leaves out a portion. Among tens of thousands of clones listed, around 83% were seen once. What was sequenced was peripheral blood. All receptors come from a man aged 25 to 40 with COVID-19, enrolled during active disease.

The V gene is TRBV7-2, the J gene TRBJ1-1; 8 nucleotides line up with TRBD1. Germline CDR1 is SGHTA and CDR2 is FQGNSA. The CDR3 is 15 amino acids. V shed 5 bases, J shed 2 bases, and the junction held 7 bases outside the gene matches. The CDR3 bases are TGTGCCAGCAGCCTCAGGGGGCGGGATAACACTGAAGCTTTCTTT. Residues: CASSLRGRDNTEAFF.

This clone was seen only once. The chain carries TRBV5-1 and TRBJ2-2; a weak D match, TRBD2 (6 bases). The V gene lost 7 bases and the J gene lost 8 bases, with 18 bases spanning the gap. Looked up from germline, CDR1 is SGHRS and CDR2 is YFSETQ. The CDR3 has 14 residues. Written as DNA, the CDR3 is TGCGCCAGCCGCCAGCGGGTCCTCGAAGGGGAGCTGTTTTTT. It codes for CASRQRVLEGELFF.

The chain joins TRBV23-1 to TRBJ2-7, with D uncertain. TRBV23-1 is known as an ORF, though its function is uncertain. This CDR3 spans 13 amino acids. V lost 3 bases to trimming and J lost 3 bases, with 9 bases between them. The CDR3: CASSHYLYYEQYF. The DNA for the CDR3 is TGCGCCAGCAGTCATTATCTCTACTACGAGCAGTACTTC.

J is TRBJ2-1 and V is TRBV4-1; the D gene is possibly TRBD2 (5 bases). Germline loops: CDR1 MGHRA, CDR2 YSYEKL. The CDR3 is 17 residues long. The V and J ends lost 1 base and 2 bases respectively, with 15 bases between them. The CDR3 nucleotides read TGCGCCAGCAGCCAAGGGGCGGGCCCCCGGGCCTACAATGAGCAGTTCTTC. Translation gives CASSQGAGPRAYNEQFF.

V and J are TRBV10-2 and TRBJ2-7, with D unclear. This CDR3 has 13 amino acids. In germline, CDR1 is WSHSY, CDR2 SAAADI. Trimming took off 0 bases at V and 6 bases at J, with 9 bases between the two ends. The CDR3 here is CASSESRYSEQYF. In nucleotides, the CDR3 is TGCGCCAGCAGTGAGTCGAGGTATTCCGAGCAGTACTTC.